These 20 T cell receptor beta chains were all obtained from the same sample, sequenced in a study of spatial heterogeneity in lung cancer. MiXCR, applied by TCRdb to the 5' RACE reads, yields one record per CDR3 protein. The profile covers about 78,000 distinct CDR3 sequences, with around 7.3% appearing a single time and under 8% taken by the ten largest. Documented time point: sample taken at primary tumor resection. The sequences come from PBMCs, collected at surgery. The receptors come from a male donor with early-stage non-small cell lung cancer.

The chain combines TRBV25-1 with TRBJ2-1; 10 bases fit TRBD1. The V and J ends lost 4 bases and 2 bases, in that order; junction bases with no gene match: 2. Germline V CDR1 and CDR2: MGHDK, SYGVNS. This CDR3 contains 15 residues. CDR3 nucleotide sequence: TGTGCCAGCAGTGCGACAGGGGGCGCCTACAATGAGCAGTTCTTC. Its translation: CASSATGGAYNEQFF.

This clonotype came up a few times. The V and J genes are TRBV27 and TRBJ2-7; 8 nucleotides line up with TRBD2. This CDR3 is 14 amino acids long. Germline trimming cut 7 bases from V and 2 bases from J; bases unmatched to any gene: 7. Germline V gene lookup returns CDR1 MNHEY and CDR2 SMNVEV (reference sequence). This CDR3 is CASNAAGAAYEQYF. Here the CDR3 DNA reads TGTGCCAGCAACGCAGCGGGAGCCGCCTACGAGCAGTACTTC.

This clonotype was seen repeatedly, ten times or more. DNA for the CDR3: TGTGCCAGCAGTCGTTGGAGGGAGGTGGTCACAGATACGCAGTATTTT. Its protein is CASSRWREVVTDTQYF. V and J are TRBV2 and TRBJ2-3; a possible D gene is TRBD2 (6 bases). Germline CDR1 reads SNHLY; CDR2 reads FYNNEI. CDR3 length: 16 amino acids. V was cut by 5 bases and J by 2 bases, with 17 bases left in between.

In its sample, this clonotype was seen many times. This chain joins TRBV7-9 and TRBJ1-1; D remains unclear. The V end was cut by 0 bases, the J end by 1 base, with 6 bases between. CDR1 SEHNR and CDR2 FQNEAQ come from the germline V gene (reference sequence). CDR3 length: 14 residues. The CDR3 DNA reads as TGTGCCAGCAGCTTAGCCGGTAAGAACACTGAAGCTTTCTTT. Its protein is CASSLAGKNTEAFF.

Here the CDR3 DNA reads TGTGCCAGTAGCCTGGGGGGAGGTTGGAACACTGAAGCTTTCTTT. Protein product: CASSLGGGWNTEAFF. The chain carries TRBV19 and TRBJ1-1, with D tentatively TRBD1 (5 bases). CDR1 is LNHDA and CDR2 is SQIVND in the germline V gene (reference sequence). This CDR3 has 15 residues. The V end lost 6 bases, the J end lost 1 base, and 15 bases lay between the germline ends.

This clonotype was seen more than once but under ten times. The V call is TRBV30, the J call TRBJ2-7; D remains ambiguous. The V and J ends lost 6 bases and 6 bases respectively, with 15 bases between them. Germline V gene data show CDR1 as GTSNPN and CDR2 as SVGIG (reference sequence). The CDR3 contains 12 residues. CDR3 amino acids: CACPGPTGEQYF. The CDR3 DNA is TGTGCCTGTCCCGGACCGACTGGCGAGCAGTACTTC.

In this sample, this clonotype turned up a few times. The chain links TRBV24-1 to TRBJ2-3; 16 bases align to TRBD2. This CDR3 spans 18 amino acids. Germline loops: CDR1 KGHDR, CDR2 SFDVKD. The V segment lost 1 base and the J segment 4 bases; nucleotides outside the gene matches: 4. CDR3 coding DNA: TGTGCCACCAGTGATTTTCCGGGACTAGCGGGAGGGCCAGATACGCAGTATTTT. Translation gives CATSDFPGLAGGPDTQYF.

This clonotype was seen repeatedly, ten times or more. The chain has TRBV6-6 and TRBJ2-6; 7 bases are shared with TRBD1. The CDR3 covers 16 residues. Per the germline V gene, CDR1 is MNHNY and CDR2 is SVGAGI (reference sequence). J lost 0 bases, V lost 5 bases, and 4 bases had no gene match. The CDR3 sequence: CASSLAGGSGANVLTF. CDR3 in DNA: TGTGCCAGCAGTCTGGCAGGGGGCTCTGGGGCCAACGTCCTGACTTTC.

The rearrangement links TRBV20-1 to TRBJ2-1, with 9 bases fitting TRBD2. The CDR3 contains 14 residues. Germline CDR1 DFQATT, CDR2 SNEGSKA (reference sequence). The V and J ends lost 1 base and 6 bases, in that order; junction bases with no gene match: 4. The CDR3 sequence is CSARVLAGPNEQFF. The CDR3, as DNA: TGCAGTGCTAGAGTACTAGCGGGCCCCAATGAGCAGTTCTTC.

This clonotype was observed at least ten times. V usage is TRBV4-3 and J usage is TRBJ2-3; 9 bases align to TRBD2. The CDR3 consists of 17 residues. With V trimmed by 3 bases and J by 0 bases, 7 bases remained unmatched. Germline assignment: CDR1 LGHNA and CDR2 YSLEER. The DNA of the CDR3 is TGCGCCAGCAGCCAGATAGCTAGCGGGGCTAGCACAGATACGCAGTATTTT. It translates to CASSQIASGASTDTQYF.

This clonotype was observed many times. V usage is TRBV2 and J usage is TRBJ1-5; D gene unclear. The CDR3 is made up of 13 amino acids. Germline V lookup: CDR1 SNHLY, CDR2 FYNNEI. V was trimmed by 4 bases and J by 7 bases, leaving 11 bases between them. CDR3: CASSGPGQQPQHF. The CDR3 DNA is TGTGCCAGCAGTGGCCCCGGTCAGCAGCCCCAGCATTTT.

This clonotype has a count of ten or more. V usage is TRBV29-1 and J usage is TRBJ1-2; no firm D call. V lost 5 bases, J lost 4 bases, and 5 bases lay in between. The germline gives CDR1 SQVTM, CDR2 ANQGSEA. The CDR3 is made up of 10 amino acids. The CDR3 here is CSVRFYGYTF. In DNA form, the CDR3 reads TGCAGCGTTAGGTTCTATGGCTACACCTTC.

This clonotype was found many times. The chain's CDR3 is CSARNPLEGGGLYEQYF. DNA of the CDR3: TGCAGTGCTAGAAACCCCTTGGAGGGAGGGGGACTCTACGAGCAGTACTTC. The J gene is TRBJ2-7, the V gene TRBV20-1; possibly TRBD2 for D (7 bases). V was clipped by 2 bases and J by 3 bases, with 23 bases between them. CDR1 and CDR2 (germline): DFQATT, SNEGSKA (reference sequence). CDR3 size: 17 residues.

This clonotype was seen ten or more times. The chain employs TRBV20-1 and TRBJ1-2, with D possibly matching TRBD1 (5 bases). Germline CDR1 reads DFQATT; CDR2 reads SNEGSKA (reference sequence). Deletions cut 6 bases from V and 4 bases from J, with 15 bases between. There are 13 residues in the CDR3. The CDR3 loop is CSAPSDRFYGYTF. The CDR3 DNA sequence: TGCAGTGCCCCTTCAGACAGATTCTATGGCTACACCTTC.

This clonotype was seen ten or more times. Here the CDR3 DNA reads TGTGCTAGTGGCCGGGACAGGCTTAATTCACCCCTCCACTTT. Residues: CASGRDRLNSPLHF. The rearrangement uses TRBV12-5 and TRBJ1-6, with 8 positions matching TRBD1. V was pared by 6 bases and J by 6 bases, with 4 bases of the junction left unmatched. Germline V gene lookup returns CDR1 LGHNT and CDR2 FRNRAP. The CDR3 is 14 residues long.

This clonotype was counted many times. The V and J genes are TRBV20-1 and TRBJ1-2, with a possible D match to TRBD1 (5 bases). This CDR3 is 13 amino acids long. Germline CDR1 DFQATT, CDR2 SNEGSKA (reference sequence). V gave up 6 bases and J gave up 0 bases, with 11 bases separating them. CDR3 loop: CSAGTPANYGYTF. The DNA for the CDR3 is TGCAGTGCCGGGACGCCAGCTAACTATGGCTACACCTTC.

At least ten counts were recorded for this clonotype. The rearrangement joins TRBV5-6 to TRBJ1-5, with D maybe TRBD1 (6 bases). V was shortened by 0 bases and J by 1 base, with 8 bases between the two germline ends. The CDR3 sequence is 15 residues long. Germline V gives CDR1 SGHDT, CDR2 YYEEEE. Here the CDR3 reads CASSLVGGSNQPQHF. CDR3 bases: TGTGCCAGCAGCTTGGTGGGGGGCAGCAATCAGCCCCAGCATTTT.

This clonotype occurred many times. The chain uses TRBV2 and TRBJ2-1; 9 positions match TRBD1. J gave up 5 bases and V 10 bases, and 12 bases lay outside the gene matches. Germline V gene sequence: CDR1 SNHLY, CDR2 FYNNEI. The CDR3 contains 15 residues. CDR3 coding DNA: TGTGCCATACTATCCGGGACAGGGAGGAACAATGAGCAGTTCTTC. Translating gives CAILSGTGRNNEQFF.

This chain connects TRBV23-1 to TRBJ1-6; D is unclear. TRBV23-1 is filed as an ORF, its function uncertain. V lost 0 bases and J lost 4, with 19 bases in between. This CDR3 region has 19 residues. The CDR3 loop reads CASSQSLGGQDDYNSPLHF. The CDR3 DNA sequence: TGCGCCAGCAGTCAATCGTTGGGAGGGCAGGACGATTATAATTCACCCCTCCACTTT.

The table lists this clonotype with many counts. The rearrangement links TRBV10-3 to TRBJ1-4; D gene uncertain. Trimming stripped 7 bases from V and 8 bases from J, with 20 bases between. The CDR3 contains 15 residues. The V gene's germline CDR1 is ENHRY and CDR2 SYGVKD. CDR3 DNA: TGTGCCATCAAGGTTCTGGAACAGTTGGGAGAAAAACTGTTTTTT. This translates into CAIKVLEQLGEKLFF.